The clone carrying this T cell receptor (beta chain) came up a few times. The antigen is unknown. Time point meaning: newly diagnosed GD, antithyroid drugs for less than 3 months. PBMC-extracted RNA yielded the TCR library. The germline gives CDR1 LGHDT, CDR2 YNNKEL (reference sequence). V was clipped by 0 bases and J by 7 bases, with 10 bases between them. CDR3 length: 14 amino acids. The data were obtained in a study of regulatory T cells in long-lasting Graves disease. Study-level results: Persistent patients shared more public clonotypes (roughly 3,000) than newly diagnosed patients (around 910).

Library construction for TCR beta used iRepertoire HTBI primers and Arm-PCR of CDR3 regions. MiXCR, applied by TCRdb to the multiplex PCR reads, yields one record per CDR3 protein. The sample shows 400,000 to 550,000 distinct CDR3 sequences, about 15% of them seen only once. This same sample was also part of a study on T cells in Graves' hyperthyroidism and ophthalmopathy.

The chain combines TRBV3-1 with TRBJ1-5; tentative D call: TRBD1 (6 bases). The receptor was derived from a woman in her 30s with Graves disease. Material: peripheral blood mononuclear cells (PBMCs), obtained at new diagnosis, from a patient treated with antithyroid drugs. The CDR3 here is CASSQDLGAQPQHF. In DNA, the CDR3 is TGTGCCAGCAGCCAAGATTTGGGGGCCCAGCCCCAGCATTTT.